This TCR beta chain was sequenced in a study of cytomegalovirus exposure and HLA in healthy donors. This clone was picked up one time. What it binds is not known. Whole-study results and caveats: Rarity characterized most TCR sequences, yet some public TCRs appeared in many donors. There were several of the most significant clusters that appeared linked to common viral pathogens in a later analysis.

V dropped 4 bases and J dropped 2 bases, with 10 bases sitting between them. Germline V lookup: CDR1 SNHLY, CDR2 FYNNEI. The CDR3 extends over 14 amino acids. PCR employed 60 Vbeta and 13 Jbeta primers. TCRdb's copy holds only in-frame clones and misses some; the assay was immunoSEQ multiplex PCR. The profile shows 180,000 or so clones, about 80% of them singletons. The specimen was PBMCs. The sequence was obtained from a man aged 45-65 years in good health and CMV-seropositive. This chain joins TRBV2 and TRBJ2-3; possibly TRBD1 for D (6 bases). CDR3 sequence: CASSGRDITDTQYF. CDR3 DNA: TGTGCCAGCAGTGGCAGGGACATCACAGATACGCAGTATTTT.